Included here is one T cell receptor (beta chain) sequence, with context. Source study methods: Cell counts per sample came from amplifying reference gene primers. This table comes from immunoSEQ multiplex PCR, and its TCRdb copy is limited to in-frame clones, with some not included. V and J calls plus clone size are reproduced from that table; the DNA served to infer D and trimming. This sample carries some 150,000 clones, more than 65% of them seen once, and the ten largest clones take just over 9.5%. Germline values: CDR1 SGHTA, CDR2 FQGNSA. The length of the CDR3 is 16 residues. The germline V and J ends were trimmed by 1 base and 0 bases, with 10 bases remaining between them. The sample is drawn from a study of blood T cell repertoires in COVID-19. At the level of the study: From T cells, B-cell-depleted T cells, or PBMCs came the material, which was cDNA or gDNA.

This clonotype was sampled from a woman between 45 and 60 years old with acute or convalescent COVID-19. The sequenced sample was peripheral blood. This sequence joins TRBV7-2 and TRBJ1-3; D unclear. The CDR3 loop reads CASSLGPTFSGNTIYF. The CDR3 bases are TGTGCCAGCAGCTTAGGGCCAACCTTCTCTGGAAACACCATATATTTT.